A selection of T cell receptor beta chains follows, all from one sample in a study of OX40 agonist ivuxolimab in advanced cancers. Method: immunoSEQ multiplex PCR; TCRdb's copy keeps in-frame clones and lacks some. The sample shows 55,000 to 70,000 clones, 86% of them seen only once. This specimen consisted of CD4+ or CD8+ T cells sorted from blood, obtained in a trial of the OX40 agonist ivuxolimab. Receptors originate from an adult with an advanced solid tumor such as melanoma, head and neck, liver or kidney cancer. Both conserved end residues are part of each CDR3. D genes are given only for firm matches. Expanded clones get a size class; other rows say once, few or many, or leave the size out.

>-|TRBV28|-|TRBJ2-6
TGTGCCAGCAGTGTAGGACAGCGTCCCAACGTCCTGACTTTC
CASSVGQRPNVLTF
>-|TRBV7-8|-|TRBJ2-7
TGTGCCAGCAGCTTAGTGGGGCCACCGGGACCCGTGTACGAGCAGTACTTC
CASSLVGPPGPVYEQYF
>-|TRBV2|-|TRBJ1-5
TGTGCCAGCAACAGGGAGCTTGAACAGCCCCAGCATTTT
CASNRELEQPQHF
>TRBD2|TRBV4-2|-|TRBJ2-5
TGTGCCAGCAGCCAAGAATCCTGGACTAGCGGGGGAGTTGAGACCCAGTACTTC
CASSQESWTSGGVETQYF
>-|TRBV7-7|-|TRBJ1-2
TGTGCTAGCAGCTCTAGTACCAACTATGGCTACACCTTC
CASSSSTNYGYTF
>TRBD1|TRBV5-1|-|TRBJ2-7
TGCGCCAGCGGACAGGGGGCAAACGAGCAGTACTTC
CASGQGANEQYF
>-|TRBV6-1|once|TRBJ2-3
TGTGCCAGCAGTGATCGGGTAGTTAAATATACGCAGTATTTT
CASSDRVVKYTQYF
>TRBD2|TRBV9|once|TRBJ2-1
TGTGCCAGCAGCGCTGGACTAGCGGAATACAATGAGCAGTTCTTC
CASSAGLAEYNEQFF
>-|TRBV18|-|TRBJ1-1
TGTGCCAGCTCACCAGCCAGGGTGAACACTGAAGCTTTCTTT
CASSPARVNTEAFF
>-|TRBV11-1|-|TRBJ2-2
TGTGCCAGCAGCTTAGCGGCGTGGGCCGGGGAGCTGTTTTTT
CASSLAAWAGELFF
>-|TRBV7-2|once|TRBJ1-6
TGTGCCAGCAGCCCCTCAAGGGGAACACCCCTCCACTTT
CASSPSRGTPLHF
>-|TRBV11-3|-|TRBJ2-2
TGTGCCAGCAGCCTCTCAGGACTCCACACCGGGGAGCTGTTTTTT
CASSLSGLHTGELFF
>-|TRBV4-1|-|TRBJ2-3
TGCGCCAGCAGCCACACCCCCCCGCGGGGGCGACAACGGTATACGCAGTATTTT
CASSHTPPRGRQRYTQYF
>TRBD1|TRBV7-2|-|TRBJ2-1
TGTGCCAGCAGCAACAGGGGTATGAGGTCCTACAATGAGCAGTTCTTC
CASSNRGMRSYNEQFF
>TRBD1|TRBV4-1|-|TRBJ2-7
TGCGCCAGCAGCCAAGATCTTCTCGGACAGGCCGGTCTGTACGAGCAGTACTTC
CASSQDLLGQAGLYEQYF
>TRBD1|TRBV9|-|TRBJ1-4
TGTGCCAGCAGCGGTAGGGCGGGACAGGGTGGAGAAAAACTGTTTTTT
CASSGRAGQGGEKLFF
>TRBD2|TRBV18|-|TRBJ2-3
TGTGCCAGCTCACCAGTTGGGACTAGCGGGGGGGCCATCAAAGATACGCAGTATTTT
CASSPVGTSGGAIKDTQYF
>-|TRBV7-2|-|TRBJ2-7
TGTGCCAGCAGCTGGCTACACGGGGGTTCCTACGAGCAGTACTTC
CASSWLHGGSYEQYF
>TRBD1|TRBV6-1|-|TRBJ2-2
TGTGCCAGCAGGTCCGGGACAGGAGACACCGGGGAGCTGTTTTTT
CASRSGTGDTGELFF
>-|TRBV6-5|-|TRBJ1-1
TGTGCCAGCAGTTACTCTGGGGGCCCGAACACTGAAGCTTTCTTT
CASSYSGGPNTEAFF
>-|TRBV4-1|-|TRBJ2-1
TGCGCCAGCAGCCCCGACCTGAATGAGCAGTTCTTC
CASSPDLNEQFF
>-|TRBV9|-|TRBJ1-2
TGTGCCGGCAGCGTAGAAGGCTTGAGGGGCTATGGCTACACCTTC
CAGSVEGLRGYGYTF
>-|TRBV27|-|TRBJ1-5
TGTGCCAGCCTCCCCCTAGCCTCAGGGACTAGAGGCAATCAGCCCCAGCATTTT
CASLPLASGTRGNQPQHF
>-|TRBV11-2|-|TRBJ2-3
TGTGCCAGCAGCTTAGTGGCCGCGTCGGGCACAGATACGCAGTATTTT
CASSLVAASGTDTQYF
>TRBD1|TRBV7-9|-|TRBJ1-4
TGTGCCAGCCCGCAGGGGGCAGGGGAAAAACTGTTTTTT
CASPQGAGEKLFF
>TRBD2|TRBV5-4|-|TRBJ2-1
TGTGCCAGCGCTACGGGAGGGGGGACCTACAATGAGCAGTTCTTC
CASATGGGTYNEQFF
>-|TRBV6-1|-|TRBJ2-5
TGTGCCAGCAGTGAAGTACCCCGAGAGACCCAGTACTTC
CASSEVPRETQYF
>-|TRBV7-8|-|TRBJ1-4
TGTGCCAGCAGCCAGGGGTCGGGAGGGGAAAAACTGTTTTTT
CASSQGSGGEKLFF
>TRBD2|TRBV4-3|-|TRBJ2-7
TGCGCCAGCAGCCAAGATCGGAGCGGGGCCCCCCACGAGCAGTACTTC
CASSQDRSGAPHEQYF
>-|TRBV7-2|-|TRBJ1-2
TGTGCCAGCAGCTTAGAGGGATGGGGCTACACCTTC
CASSLEGWGYTF
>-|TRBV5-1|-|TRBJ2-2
TGCGCCACCCGTCAGACAGGTCGGAACACCGGGGAGCTGTTTTTT
CATRQTGRNTGELFF
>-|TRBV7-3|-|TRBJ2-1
TGTGCCAGCAGCTTAGGTGGGGTGGGAGGTGAGCAGTTCTTC
CASSLGGVGGEQFF
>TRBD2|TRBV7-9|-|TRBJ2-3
TGTGCCACGGGGACTAGCGGGGGCACAGATACGCAGTATTTT
CATGTSGGTDTQYF